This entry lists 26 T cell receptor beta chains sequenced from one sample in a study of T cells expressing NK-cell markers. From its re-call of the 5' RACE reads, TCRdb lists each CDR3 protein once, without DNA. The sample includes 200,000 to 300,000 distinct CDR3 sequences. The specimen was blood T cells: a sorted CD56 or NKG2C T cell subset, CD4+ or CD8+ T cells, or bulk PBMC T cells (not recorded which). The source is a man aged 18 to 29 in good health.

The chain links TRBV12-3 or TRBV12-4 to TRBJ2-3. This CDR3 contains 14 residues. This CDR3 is CASNPYIHTDTQYF.

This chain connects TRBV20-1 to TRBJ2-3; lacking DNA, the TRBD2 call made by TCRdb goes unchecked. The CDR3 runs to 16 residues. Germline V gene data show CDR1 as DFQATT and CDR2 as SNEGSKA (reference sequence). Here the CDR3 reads CSARVRRATGTDTQYF.

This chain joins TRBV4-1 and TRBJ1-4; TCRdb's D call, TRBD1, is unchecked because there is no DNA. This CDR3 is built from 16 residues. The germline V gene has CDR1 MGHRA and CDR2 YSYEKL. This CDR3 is CASSQPQGGGLEKLFF.

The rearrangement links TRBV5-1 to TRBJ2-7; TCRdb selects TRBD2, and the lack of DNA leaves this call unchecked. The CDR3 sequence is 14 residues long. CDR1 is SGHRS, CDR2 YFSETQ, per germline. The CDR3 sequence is CASSLEGRKYEQYF.

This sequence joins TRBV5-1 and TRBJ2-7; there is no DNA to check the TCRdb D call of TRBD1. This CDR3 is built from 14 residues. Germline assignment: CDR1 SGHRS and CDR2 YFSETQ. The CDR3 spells CASSLDAGPYEQYF.

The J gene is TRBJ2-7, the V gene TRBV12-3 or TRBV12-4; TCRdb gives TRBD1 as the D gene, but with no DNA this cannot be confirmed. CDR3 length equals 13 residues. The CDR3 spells CASRSSRGKGQYF.

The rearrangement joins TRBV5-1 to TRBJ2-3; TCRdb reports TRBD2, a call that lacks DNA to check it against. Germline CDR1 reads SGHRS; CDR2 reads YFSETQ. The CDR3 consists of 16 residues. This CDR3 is CASSLGHRGSGDTQYF.

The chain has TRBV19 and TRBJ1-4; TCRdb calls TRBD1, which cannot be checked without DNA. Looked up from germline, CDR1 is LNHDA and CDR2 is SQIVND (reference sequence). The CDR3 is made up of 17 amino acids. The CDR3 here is CASSPIGQGATNEKLFF.

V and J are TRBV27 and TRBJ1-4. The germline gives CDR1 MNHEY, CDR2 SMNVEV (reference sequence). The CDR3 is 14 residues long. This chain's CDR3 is CASSLLGLGEKLFF.

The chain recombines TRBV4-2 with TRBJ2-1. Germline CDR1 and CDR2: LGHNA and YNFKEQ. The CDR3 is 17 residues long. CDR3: CASSQESIRVSYNEQFF.

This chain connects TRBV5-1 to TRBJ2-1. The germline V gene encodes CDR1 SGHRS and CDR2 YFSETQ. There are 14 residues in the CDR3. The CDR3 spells CASSFKDPYNEQFF.

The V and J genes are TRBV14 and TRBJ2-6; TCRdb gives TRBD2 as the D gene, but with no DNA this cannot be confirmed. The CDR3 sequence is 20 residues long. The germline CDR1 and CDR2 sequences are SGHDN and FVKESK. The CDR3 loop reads CASSQAISSGRTSGANVLTF.

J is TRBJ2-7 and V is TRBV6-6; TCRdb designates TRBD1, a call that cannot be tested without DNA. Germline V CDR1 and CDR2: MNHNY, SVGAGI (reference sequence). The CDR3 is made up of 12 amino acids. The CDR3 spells CATTRTGNEQYF.

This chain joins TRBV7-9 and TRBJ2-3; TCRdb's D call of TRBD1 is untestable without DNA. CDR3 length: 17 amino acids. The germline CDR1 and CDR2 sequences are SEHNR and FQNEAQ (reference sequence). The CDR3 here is CASSLGDRGRSTDTQYF.

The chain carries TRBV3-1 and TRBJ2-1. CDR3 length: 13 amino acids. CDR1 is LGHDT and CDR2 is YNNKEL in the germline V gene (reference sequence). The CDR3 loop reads CASSQDRPHEQFF.

Here the CDR3 reads CASSLAPRGYEQYF. The chain joins TRBV5-1 to TRBJ2-7. The CDR3 runs to 14 residues. Germline assignment: CDR1 SGHRS and CDR2 YFSETQ.

CDR3 region: CASSTLGQGSNQPQHF. The chain carries TRBV5-6 and TRBJ1-5; TCRdb indicates TRBD1, and absent DNA this call remains unverified. The CDR3 is 16 amino acids. Per germline, CDR1 SGHDT and CDR2 YYEEEE.

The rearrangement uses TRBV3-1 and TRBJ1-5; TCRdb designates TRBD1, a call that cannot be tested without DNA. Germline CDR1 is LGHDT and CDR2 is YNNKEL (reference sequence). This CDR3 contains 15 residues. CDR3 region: CASSLAGGGGQPQHF.

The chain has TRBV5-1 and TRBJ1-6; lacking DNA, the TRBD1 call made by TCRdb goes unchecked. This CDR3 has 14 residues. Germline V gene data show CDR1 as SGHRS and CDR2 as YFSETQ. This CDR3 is CASTRTGMDSPLHF.

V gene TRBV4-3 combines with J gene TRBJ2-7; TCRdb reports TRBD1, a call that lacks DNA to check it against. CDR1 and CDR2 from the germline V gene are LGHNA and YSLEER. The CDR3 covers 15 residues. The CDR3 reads CASSRHRDRNYEQYF.

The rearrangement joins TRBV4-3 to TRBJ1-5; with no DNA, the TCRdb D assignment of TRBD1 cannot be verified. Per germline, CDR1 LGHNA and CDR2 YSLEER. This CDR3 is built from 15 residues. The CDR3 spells CASSQDGGGNQPQHF.

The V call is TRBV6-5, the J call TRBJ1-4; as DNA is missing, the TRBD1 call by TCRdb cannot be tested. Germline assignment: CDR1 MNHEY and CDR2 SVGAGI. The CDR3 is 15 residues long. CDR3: CASSYADSRDEKLFF.

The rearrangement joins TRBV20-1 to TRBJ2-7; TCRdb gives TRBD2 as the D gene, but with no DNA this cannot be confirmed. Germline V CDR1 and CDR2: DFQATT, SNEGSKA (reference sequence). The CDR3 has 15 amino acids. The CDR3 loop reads CSARPAGRSSYEQYF.

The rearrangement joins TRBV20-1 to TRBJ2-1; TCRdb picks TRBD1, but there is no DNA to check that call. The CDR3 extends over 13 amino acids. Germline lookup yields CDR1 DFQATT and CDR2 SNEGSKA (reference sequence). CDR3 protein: CSAAAGALSEQFF.

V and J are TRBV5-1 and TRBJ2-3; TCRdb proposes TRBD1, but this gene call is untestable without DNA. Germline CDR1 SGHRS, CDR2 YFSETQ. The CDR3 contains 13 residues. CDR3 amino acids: CASRTGDTDTQYF.

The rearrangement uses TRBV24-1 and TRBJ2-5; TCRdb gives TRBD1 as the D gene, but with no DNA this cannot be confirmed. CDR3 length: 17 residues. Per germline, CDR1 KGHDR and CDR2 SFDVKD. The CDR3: CATSDAGGQGAGETQYF.